A single sample gave rise to the 13 T cell receptor beta chains below, sequenced in a study of identical twins' blood T cells. TCRdb fed the 5' RACE reads into MiXCR, producing one record per CDR3 protein. The sample includes 300,000 to 400,000 distinct CDR3 sequences, over 25% of them seen just once. The specimen sequenced was PBMCs. Receptors were obtained from a woman between 18 and 50 years old in good health.

This clonotype has a handful of counts. J is TRBJ2-5 and V is TRBV29-1, with TRBD2 as a possible D gene (6 bases). The CDR3 extends over 15 amino acids. Between the trimmed V and J ends, which lost 3 bases and 2 bases, there was a span of 16 bases. Germline V gives CDR1 SQVTM, CDR2 ANQGSEA. DNA for the CDR3: TGCAGCGTTGATCTACGCGGGGTGAAGCAAGAGACCCAGTACTTC. Its protein is CSVDLRGVKQETQYF. The entire variable domain, with the rest obtained from reference TRBV29-1 and TRBJ2-5, is as follows: SAVISQKPSRDICQRGTSLTIQCQVDSQVTMMFWYRQQPGQSLTLIATANQGSEATYESGFVIDKFPISRPNLTFSTLTVSNMSPEDSSIYLCSVDLRGVKQETQYFGPGTRLLVL.

This clonotype was recorded a few times. The rearrangement links TRBV2 to TRBJ2-2, with D perhaps TRBD2 (6 bases). This CDR3 has 14 residues. In germline, CDR1 is SNHLY, CDR2 FYNNEI. V was clipped by 4 bases and J by 6 bases, with 12 bases between them. The CDR3 region is CASSGTRLAGELFF. CDR3 in DNA: TGTGCCAGCAGTGGGACGCGACTAGCCGGGGAGCTGTTTTTT.

The J gene is TRBJ1-2, the V gene TRBV29-1; TRBD1 is a possible D gene (5 bases). Germline V gene lookup returns CDR1 SQVTM and CDR2 ANQGSEA. Deletions cut 3 bases from V and 2 bases from J, with 13 bases between. This CDR3 has 14 amino acids. The CDR3 sequence: CSVEDIHGNYGYTF. In nucleotides, the CDR3 is TGCAGCGTTGAGGACATCCATGGCAACTATGGCTACACCTTC.

The chain recombines TRBV29-1 with TRBJ1-1; no clear D gene. Germline CDR1 and CDR2: SQVTM and ANQGSEA. Trimming pared 0 bases from V and 8 bases from J, leaving 7 bases between. CDR3 length equals 11 residues. The CDR3 coding sequence is TGCAGCGTTGAAGAGCAGGTCGAAGCTTTCTTT. Translated: CSVEEQVEAFF.

The V gene is TRBV11-2, the J gene TRBJ1-1; 8 bases align to TRBD1. Germline CDR1 and CDR2: SGHAT and FQNNGV. Losses at the gene ends were 6 bases for V and 1 base for J; bases not matched to a gene: 7. This CDR3 contains 15 residues. CDR3 protein: CASRTDGTGNTEAFF. DNA for the CDR3: TGTGCCAGCAGAACCGACGGGACAGGGAACACTGAAGCTTTCTTT.

This clonotype was found a few times. The chain is built from TRBV19 and TRBJ2-3; no definite D call. The V end was cut by 4 bases, the J end by 4 bases, with 6 bases between. The CDR3 covers 12 residues. Germline V gene sequence: CDR1 LNHDA, CDR2 SQIVND (reference sequence). The CDR3 coding sequence is TGTGCCAGTAGTACGCCAGCAGATACGCAGTATTTT. Its translation is CASSTPADTQYF. Full variable domain (rest looked up from reference TRBV19 and TRBJ2-3): DGGITQSPKYLFRKEGQNVTLSCEQNLNHDAMYWYRQDPGQGLRLIYYSQIVNDFQKGDIAEGYSVSREKKESFPLTVTSAQKNPTAFYLCASSTPADTQYFGPGTRLTVL.

Concerning this clonotype: One end of the junction varies from germline; a read error may be responsible. The genes are TRBV6-6 and TRBJ2-1; D is undetermined. CDR3 length equals 13 residues. Germline CDR1 MNHNY, CDR2 SVGAGI (reference sequence). For the CDR3, the DNA is TGTGCCAGCAGTTACTCGGCATTCAGTGAGCGGTTCTTC. It encodes CASSYSAFSERFF.

The chain employs TRBV20-1 and TRBJ1-4; TRBD1 is a possible D gene (6 bases). The CDR3 consists of 13 residues. Germline V gives CDR1 DFQATT, CDR2 SNEGSKA (reference sequence). With 4 bases removed from V and 10 bases from J, the gap between germline ends came to 16 bases. The chain's CDR3 is CSATGTLKGKLFF. The CDR3 nucleotides are TGCAGTGCTACCGGGACATTGAAAGGAAAACTGTTTTTT.

Regarding this clonotype: A much larger clone is a single base away; this may be a read error. The chain couples TRBV12-3 or TRBV12-4 to TRBJ1-5, with 9 positions matching TRBD1. This CDR3 spans 13 amino acids. CDR3 in amino acids: CVSRGQGHQPQHF. CDR3 nucleotides: TGTGTCAGCAGGGGACAGGGACATCAGCCCCAGCATTTT.

This clonotype was seen many times. This rearrangement joins TRBV6-5 to TRBJ2-1; 8 bases are a match to TRBD2. With 6 bases clipped from V and 4 bases from J, the junction kept 8 bases outside the gene matches. The germline CDR1 and CDR2 sequences are MNHEY and SVGAGI. This CDR3 contains 15 residues. CDR3 DNA sequence: TGTGCCAGCAGCTCTAGCGGGCCTGATTACAATGAGCAGTTCTTC. Translation gives CASSSSGPDYNEQFF.

This chain joins TRBV14 and TRBJ2-3; 7 bases match TRBD2. With V trimmed by 6 bases and J by 0 bases, 6 bases remained unmatched. The CDR3 is 15 residues long. Germline CDR1 reads SGHDN; CDR2 reads FVKESK. The CDR3: CASRRDYTSTDTQYF. The CDR3 nucleotides read TGTGCCAGCAGAAGGGACTATACTAGCACAGATACGCAGTATTTT. The full variable domain, with the rest looked up from reference TRBV14 and TRBJ2-3, is EAGVTQFPSHSVIEKGQTVTLRCDPISGHDNLYWYRRVMGKEIKFLLHFVKESKQDESGMPNNRFLAERTGGTYSTLKVQPAELEDSGVYFCASRRDYTSTDTQYFGPGTRLTVL.

The chain carries TRBV4-1 and TRBJ2-3; TRBD2 agrees at 10 bases. The CDR3 runs to 17 residues. Trimming took 2 bases from V and 2 from J; bases not matched to a gene: 7. Germline V gene sequence: CDR1 MGHRA, CDR2 YSYEKL. CDR3: CASSQFSGGPHTDTQYF. The CDR3 nucleotides read TGCGCCAGCAGCCAATTTAGCGGGGGGCCTCACACAGATACGCAGTATTTT.

Only a few counts were recorded for this clonotype. The chain uses TRBV5-4 and TRBJ1-1; TRBD1 matches 7 bases. The length of the CDR3 is 14 residues. V was pared by 4 bases and J by 6 bases, with 9 bases of the junction left unmatched. Per the germline V gene, CDR1 is SGHNT and CDR2 is YYREEE (reference sequence). CDR3 sequence reads: CASSASGTAPEAFF. CDR3 nucleotides: TGTGCCAGCAGCGCCTCCGGGACAGCCCCTGAAGCTTTCTTT.